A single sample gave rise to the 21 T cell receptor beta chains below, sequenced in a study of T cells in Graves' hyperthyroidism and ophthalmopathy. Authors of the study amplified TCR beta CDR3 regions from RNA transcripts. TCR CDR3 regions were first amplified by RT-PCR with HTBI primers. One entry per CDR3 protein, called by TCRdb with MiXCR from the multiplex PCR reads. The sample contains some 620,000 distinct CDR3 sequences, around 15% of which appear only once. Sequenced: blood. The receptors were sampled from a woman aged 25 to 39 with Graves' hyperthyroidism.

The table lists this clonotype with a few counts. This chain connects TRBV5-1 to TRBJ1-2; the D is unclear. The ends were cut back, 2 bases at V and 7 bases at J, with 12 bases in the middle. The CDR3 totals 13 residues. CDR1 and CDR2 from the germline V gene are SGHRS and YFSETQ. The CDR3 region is CASSFLRIGGYTF. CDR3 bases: TGCGCCAGCAGCTTTCTTCGTATTGGTGGCTACACCTTC.

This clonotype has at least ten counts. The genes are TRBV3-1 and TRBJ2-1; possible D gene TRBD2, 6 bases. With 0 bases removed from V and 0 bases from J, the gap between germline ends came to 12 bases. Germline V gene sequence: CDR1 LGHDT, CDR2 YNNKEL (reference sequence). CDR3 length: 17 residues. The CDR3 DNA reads TGTGCCAGCAGCCAAGATATAAGCGGGTACTCCTACAATGAGCAGTTCTTC. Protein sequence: CASSQDISGYSYNEQFF.

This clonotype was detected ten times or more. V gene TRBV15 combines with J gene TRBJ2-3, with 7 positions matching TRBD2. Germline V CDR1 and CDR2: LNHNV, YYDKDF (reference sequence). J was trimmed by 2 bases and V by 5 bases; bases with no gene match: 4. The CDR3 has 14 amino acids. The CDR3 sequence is CATSGRDYTDTQYF. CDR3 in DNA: TGTGCCACCAGCGGGCGGGACTACACAGATACGCAGTATTTT.

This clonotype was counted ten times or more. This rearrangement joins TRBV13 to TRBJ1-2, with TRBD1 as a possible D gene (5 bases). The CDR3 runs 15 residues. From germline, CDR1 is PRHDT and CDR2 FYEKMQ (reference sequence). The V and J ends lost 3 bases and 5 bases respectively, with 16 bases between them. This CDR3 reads CASSLTTRTRYGYTF. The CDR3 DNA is TGTGCCAGCAGCTTGACGACTAGGACACGGTATGGCTACACCTTC.

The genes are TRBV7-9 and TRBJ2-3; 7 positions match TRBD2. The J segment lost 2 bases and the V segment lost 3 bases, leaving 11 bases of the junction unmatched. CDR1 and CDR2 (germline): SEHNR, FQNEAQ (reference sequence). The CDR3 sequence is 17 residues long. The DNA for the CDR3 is TGTGCCAGCAGCTTCCCGGGTGGCGGGAGACCCACAGATACGCAGTATTTT. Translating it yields CASSFPGGGRPTDTQYF.

CDR3 amino acids: CASSRDEEKLFF. The CDR3 DNA is TGTGCCAGCAGCCGGGACGAAGAAAAACTGTTTTTT. The chain recombines TRBV28 with TRBJ1-4; D perhaps matches TRBD1 (5 bases). The CDR3 is 12 amino acids. Trimming removed 6 bases at V and 8 bases at J, with 10 bases between. CDR1 is MDHEN, CDR2 SYDVKM, per germline.

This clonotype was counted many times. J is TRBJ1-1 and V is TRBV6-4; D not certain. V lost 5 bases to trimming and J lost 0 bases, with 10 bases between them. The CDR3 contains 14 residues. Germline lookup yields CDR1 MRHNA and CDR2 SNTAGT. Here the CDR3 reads CASSFDHLNTEAFF. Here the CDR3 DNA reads TGTGCCAGCAGTTTTGATCACCTGAACACTGAAGCTTTCTTT.

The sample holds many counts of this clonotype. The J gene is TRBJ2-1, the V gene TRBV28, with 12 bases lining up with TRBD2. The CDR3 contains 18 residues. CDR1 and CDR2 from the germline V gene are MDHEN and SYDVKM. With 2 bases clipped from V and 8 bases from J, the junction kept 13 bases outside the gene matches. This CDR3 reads CASSLPASGRDPLDEQFF. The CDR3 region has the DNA TGTGCCAGCAGTTTACCGGCTAGCGGGAGGGACCCTCTCGATGAGCAGTTCTTC. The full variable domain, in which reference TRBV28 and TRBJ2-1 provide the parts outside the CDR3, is DVKVTQSSRYLVKRTGEKVFLECVQDMDHENMFWYRQDPGLGLRLIYFSYDVKMKEKGDIPEGYSVSREKKERFSLILESASTNQTSMYLCASSLPASGRDPLDEQFFGPGTRLTVL.

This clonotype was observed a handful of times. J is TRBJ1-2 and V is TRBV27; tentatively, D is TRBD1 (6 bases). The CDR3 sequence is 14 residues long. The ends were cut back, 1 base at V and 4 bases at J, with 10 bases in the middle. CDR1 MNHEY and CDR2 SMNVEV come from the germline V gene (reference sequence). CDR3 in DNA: TGTGCCAGCAGTTTATACAGGGAGAGCTATGGCTACACCTTC. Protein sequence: CASSLYRESYGYTF.

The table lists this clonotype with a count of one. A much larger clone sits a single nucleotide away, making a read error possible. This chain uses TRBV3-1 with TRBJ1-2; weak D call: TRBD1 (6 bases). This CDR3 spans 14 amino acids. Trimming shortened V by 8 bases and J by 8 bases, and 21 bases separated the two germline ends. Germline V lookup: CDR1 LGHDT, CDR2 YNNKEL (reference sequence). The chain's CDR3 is CASRLQGSGGGYTF. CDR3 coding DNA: TGTGCCAGCCGACTCCAGGGAAGCGGGGGCGGCTACACCTTC.

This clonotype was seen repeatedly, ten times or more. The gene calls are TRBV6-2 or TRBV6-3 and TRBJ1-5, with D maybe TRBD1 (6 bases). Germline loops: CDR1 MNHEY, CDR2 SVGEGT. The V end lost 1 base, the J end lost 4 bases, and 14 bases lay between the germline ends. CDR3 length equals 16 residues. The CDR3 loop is CASSYWGGERNQPQHF. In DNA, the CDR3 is TGTGCCAGCAGTTACTGGGGGGGCGAAAGAAATCAGCCCCAGCATTTT.

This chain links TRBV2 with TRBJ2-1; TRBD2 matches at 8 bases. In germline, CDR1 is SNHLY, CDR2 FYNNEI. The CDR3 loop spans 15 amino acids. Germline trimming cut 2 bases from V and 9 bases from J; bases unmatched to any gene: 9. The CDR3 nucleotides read TGTGCCAGCAGTGAAATAGCGGGATGGAAGGTTGAGCAGTTCTTC. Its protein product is CASSEIAGWKVEQFF.

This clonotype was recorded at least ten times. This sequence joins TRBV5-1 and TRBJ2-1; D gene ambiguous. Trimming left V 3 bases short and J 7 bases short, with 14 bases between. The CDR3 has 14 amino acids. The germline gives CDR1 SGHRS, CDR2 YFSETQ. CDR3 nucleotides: TGCGCCAGCAGCTCAGGTGGGGTTCCAAATGAGCAGTTCTTC. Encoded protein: CASSSGGVPNEQFF.

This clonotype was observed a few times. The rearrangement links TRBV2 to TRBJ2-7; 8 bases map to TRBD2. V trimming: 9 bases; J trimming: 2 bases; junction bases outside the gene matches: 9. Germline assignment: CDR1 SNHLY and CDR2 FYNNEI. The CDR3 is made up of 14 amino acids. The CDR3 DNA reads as TGTGCCAGGGGGGAGCGGGAGAGGCCCTACGAGCAGTACTTC. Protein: CARGERERPYEQYF.

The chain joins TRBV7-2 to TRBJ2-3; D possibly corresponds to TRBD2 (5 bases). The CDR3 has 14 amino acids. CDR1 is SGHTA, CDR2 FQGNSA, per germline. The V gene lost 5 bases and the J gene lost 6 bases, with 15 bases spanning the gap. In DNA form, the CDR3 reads TGTGCCAGCAGCCCTACCGCCGGGGTGGATACGCAGTATTTT. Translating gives CASSPTAGVDTQYF.

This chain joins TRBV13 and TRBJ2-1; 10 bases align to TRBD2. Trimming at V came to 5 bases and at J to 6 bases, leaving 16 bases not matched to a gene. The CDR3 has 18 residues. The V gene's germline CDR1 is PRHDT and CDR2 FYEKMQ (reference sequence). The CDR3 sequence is CASSPGPSGSSRSNEQFF. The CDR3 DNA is TGTGCCAGCAGCCCCGGGCCTAGCGGGAGCTCAAGGTCCAATGAGCAGTTCTTC.

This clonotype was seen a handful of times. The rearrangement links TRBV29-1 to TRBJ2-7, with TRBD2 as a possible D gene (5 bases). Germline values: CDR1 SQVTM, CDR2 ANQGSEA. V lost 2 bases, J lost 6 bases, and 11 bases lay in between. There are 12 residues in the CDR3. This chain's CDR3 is CSVEKSGSEQYF. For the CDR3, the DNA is TGCAGCGTTGAAAAAAGCGGCAGCGAGCAGTACTTC.

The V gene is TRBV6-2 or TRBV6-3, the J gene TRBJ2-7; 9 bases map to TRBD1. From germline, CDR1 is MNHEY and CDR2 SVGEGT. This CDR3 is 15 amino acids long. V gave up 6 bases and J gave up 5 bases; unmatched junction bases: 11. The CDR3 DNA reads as TGTGCCAGCAGCCCGGCCCCGGGACAGGGTCACGAGCAGTACTTC. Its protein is CASSPAPGQGHEQYF.

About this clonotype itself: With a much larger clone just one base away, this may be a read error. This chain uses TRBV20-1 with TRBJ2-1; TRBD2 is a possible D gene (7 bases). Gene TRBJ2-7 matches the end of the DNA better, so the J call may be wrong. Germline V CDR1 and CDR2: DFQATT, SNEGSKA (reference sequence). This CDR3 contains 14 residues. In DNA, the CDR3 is TGCAGTGCTAGAGCGGGGGGCTGGGACAATGAGCAGTACTTC. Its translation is CSARAGGWDNEQYF.

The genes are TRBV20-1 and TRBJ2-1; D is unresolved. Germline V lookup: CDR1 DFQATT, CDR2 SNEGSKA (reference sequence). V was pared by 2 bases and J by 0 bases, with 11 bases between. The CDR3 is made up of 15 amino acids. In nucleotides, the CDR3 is TGCAGTGCTAGACTTTTTCGGTCCTCCTACAATGAGCAGTTCTTC. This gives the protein CSARLFRSSYNEQFF.

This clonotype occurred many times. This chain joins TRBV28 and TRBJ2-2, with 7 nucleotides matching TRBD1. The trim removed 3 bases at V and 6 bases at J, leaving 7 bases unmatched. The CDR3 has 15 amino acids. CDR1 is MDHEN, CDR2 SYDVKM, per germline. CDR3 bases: TGTGCCAGCAGTTTCAGGGGGATGGGTGCCGGGGAGCTGTTTTTT. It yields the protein CASSFRGMGAGELFF. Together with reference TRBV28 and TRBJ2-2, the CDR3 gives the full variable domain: DVKVTQSSRYLVKRTGEKVFLECVQDMDHENMFWYRQDPGLGLRLIYFSYDVKMKEKGDIPEGYSVSREKKERFSLILESASTNQTSMYLCASSFRGMGAGELFFGEGSRLTVL.